This T cell receptor beta chain came from a study of blood T cell repertoires in COVID-19 (dated by TCRdb to the early 2020s). For context, the study as a whole: The collaborator samples originated in the United States, Italy and Spain and spanned the acute and convalescent phases of COVID-19. The prospective study material was composed of cDNA or gDNA derived from T cells, B-cell-depleted T cells, or PBMCs. The dataset comprised deeply sampled blood TCRbeta repertoires from subjects exposed to, actively infected with, or recovered from COVID-19. The repertoires were released in a freely available public database intended as a resource for research on the immune response to SARS-CoV-2. Samples were obtained from the ongoing ImmuneRACE study (first 160 participants) and from some 1,200 subjects provided by 6 global collaborators. Sample metadata almost always included a de-identified subject ID, COVID-19 status, age in years and sex. Where available, HLA class I and class II types were taken from metadata supplied by the sample provider and were not determined by assay-based typing. Beyond this particular receptor, the publication reports: The amount of clinical and demographic metadata varied by source and participant and was provided uncurated.

The immunoSEQ Assay, a bias-controlled multiplex PCR, was used to amplify TCRbeta CDR3 regions from genomic DNA. As for the original processing: The number of nucleated cells in each sample was estimated from the amplification of reference gene primers within the assay. To quantify the absolute abundance of each unique TCRbeta CDR3 rearrangement, sequence reads were collapsed and filtered. Productive Simpson clonality was computed per sample as the square root of Simpson's diversity index over productive rearrangements. TCRdb mirrors the immuneACCESS table, restricted to in-frame sequences. Some clones are absent from its copies; in checked studies, under half trace to an unresolved V gene, and the reason for the others is unknown. V, J and clone size derive from that table, while D and trimming were established from the DNA sequence. For this sample the table gives about 260,000 clones, of which around 84% were detected only once. The top ten clones comprise under 5% of the sample.

Comments on this clone: Its antigen remains unidentified. Per-base qualities were not stored, and no clone one base away is much larger.

Enrolling through a virtual design, the prospective study's participants ranged in age from roughly 18 to 89 years and lived across approximately 25 United States geographic areas. Cohort assignment in the prospective study relied on participant-reported clinical history from a screening survey and a study questionnaire. In the prospective study, whole blood, serum and a nasopharyngeal or oropharyngeal swab were collected from each participant by mobile phlebotomists. Participants in the prospective study had the option to provide additional blood draws and questionnaires over a roughly 2-month period. Before DNA extraction, blood samples from the prospective study were shipped at room temperature or frozen. The specimen was PBMCs or T cells enriched from blood (not recorded which). The clonotype comes from a man aged 25-40 years with acute COVID-19.

The nucleotides are TGTGCCAGCAGCTTGCCCGACAGGGTCAGATTTTTTGAGCAGTTCTTC. Translation gives CASSLPDRVRFFEQFF. The sequence links TRBV5-6 to TRBJ2-1, with 7 middle bases fitting TRBD1. CDR1 and CDR2 are read off the germline V gene as SGHDT and YYEEEE. The CDR3 has 16 amino acids, counting the end cysteine and phenylalanine. The read is trimmed to its CDR3 DNA, 48 bases read in frame from base 1. Trimmed from V: 1 base; trimmed from J: 9 bases; junction bases lacking a gene match: 13.